This TCR beta chain derives from a study of Graves' ophthalmopathy and Graves' hyperthyroidism. Excluded: other autoimmune disease, uncontrolled infection, pregnancy or lactation. Diagnostic conclusions were grounded in clinical symptoms, serum thyroxine, TRAb, thyroid ultrasound and orbital computed tomography. It was from about 10 ml of fresh peripheral blood that the PBMCs came. This clonotype was seen ten or more times. RNA transcripts yielded amplified TCR beta CDR3 regions. First-round RT-PCR used HTBI primers; second-round multiplex PCR followed. One entry per CDR3 protein results from TCRdb running MiXCR on the multiplex PCR reads. Here the sample spans almost 750,000 distinct CDR3 sequences, roughly 40% being singletons. The sequenced sample consisted of peripheral blood. This clonotype was obtained from an adult man with Graves' ophthalmopathy.

CDR3 in amino acids: CASSLAGIETQYF. The CDR3 DNA reads as TGTGCCAGCAGCTTAGCGGGGATAGAGACCCAGTACTTC. The gene calls are TRBV7-2 and TRBJ2-5; no clear D. Germline assignment: CDR1 SGHTA and CDR2 FQGNSA. The CDR3 spans 13 residues. The V end lost 0 bases, the J end lost 4 bases, and 6 bases lay between the germline ends.